Following are 16 T cell receptor beta chains from one sample sequenced in a study of cytotoxic CD8 clonotypes in ibrutinib-treated CLL. Data came from immunoSEQ multiplex PCR; TCRdb stores just in-frame clones and leaves some out. The top ten clones hold approximately 13% of a sample with approximately 45,000 clones, about 70% of them seen once. Sequenced material: PBMCs, taken after 12 months of ibrutinib treatment. Every receptor here comes from a human donor with chronic lymphocytic leukemia.

This chain joins TRBV7-7 and TRBJ2-5; 14 bases are shared with TRBD2. Trimming at V came to 2 bases and at J to 5 bases, leaving 19 bases not matched to a gene. The germline CDR1 and CDR2 sequences are SSHAT and FNYEAQ (reference sequence). The CDR3 runs 21 residues. The CDR3 reads CASSLKTALRGLAGEGETQYF. Written as DNA, the CDR3 is TGTGCCAGCAGCTTAAAGACCGCCTTGAGGGGACTAGCGGGAGAGGGGGAGACCCAGTACTTC.

J is TRBJ2-1 and V is TRBV27, with 8 nucleotides matching TRBD2. The CDR3 is made up of 16 amino acids. Germline V gene data show CDR1 as MNHEY and CDR2 as SMNVEV (reference sequence). The V gene end was trimmed by 2 bases and the J gene end by 6 bases; junction bases not matched to a gene: 9. Written as DNA, the CDR3 is TGTGCCAGCAGTTTACTGACTAGCGAGGGTGTCAATGAGCAGTTCTTC. As protein: CASSLLTSEGVNEQFF.

This clone was counted once. Sequence at one end of the junction differs from germline and may be a read error. V is TRBV5-1 and J is TRBJ2-2; tentatively, D is TRBD2 (5 bases). The CDR3 totals 12 residues. Germline CDR1 reads SGHRS; CDR2 reads YFSETQ. The CDR3 coding sequence is TGCGCCAGCAGCTTGGGAGCCGGGGAGCCGTTTTTT. Protein product: CASSLGAGEPFF.

The V and J genes are TRBV7-8 and TRBJ2-7, with no clear D. The V gene lost 5 bases and the J gene lost 6 bases, with 8 bases spanning the gap. CDR3 length: 11 amino acids. CDR1 is SGHVS, CDR2 FQNEAQ, per germline. The CDR3 sequence is CASSPLSEQYF. DNA of the CDR3: TGTGCCAGCAGCCCCCTCAGCGAGCAGTACTTC.

The chain employs TRBV6-5 and TRBJ2-7; TRBD1 is a possible D gene (6 bases). The CDR3 spans 10 residues. The germline gives CDR1 MNHEY, CDR2 SVGAGI. CDR3 nucleotides: TGTGTCGGACAGCAATACGAGCAGTACTTC. Protein sequence: CVGQQYEQYF.

The gene calls are TRBV9 and TRBJ2-2; possibly TRBD2 for D (6 bases). CDR1 SGDLS and CDR2 YYNGEE come from the germline V gene. V lost 0 bases and J lost 4, with 13 bases in between. The CDR3 is 16 amino acids. This CDR3 is CASSVARERITGELFF. CDR3 nucleotide sequence: TGTGCCAGCAGCGTAGCTCGGGAGCGAATCACCGGGGAGCTGTTTTTT.

This clone was recorded once. The DNA of the CDR3 is TGTGCCAGCAGTTTTCAGACCACAGATACGCAGTATTTT. Translation: CASSFQTTDTQYF. J is TRBJ2-3 and V is TRBV28; D not certain. The CDR3 length is 13 residues. Germline lookup yields CDR1 MDHEN and CDR2 SYDVKM. Trimming shortened V by 3 bases and J by 2 bases, and 6 bases separated the two germline ends.

The DNA of the CDR3 is TGTGCCAGCAGCAGGGGCGATAAAAGCATCGGGAGCAGTATTATGGATACGCAGTATTTT. This gives the protein CASSRGDKSIGSSIMDTQYF. The chain couples TRBV21-1 to TRBJ2-3; the table's D call, TRBD2, has no DNA check behind it. TRBV21-1 constitutes a pseudogene. This CDR3 spans 20 amino acids.

This chain joins TRBV5-1 and TRBJ2-7; TRBD2 agrees at 8 bases. CDR3 size: 16 residues. Looked up from germline, CDR1 is SGHRS and CDR2 is YFSETQ. The junction had 8 bases not matched to a gene; V was cut back by 0 bases and J by 3 bases. CDR3 DNA sequence: TGCGCCAGCAGCTTGGGGCTCCCGGGACTAGACTACGAGCAGTACTTC. Encoded protein: CASSLGLPGLDYEQYF. The whole variable domain, remainder taken from reference TRBV5-1 and TRBJ2-7, is KAGVTQTPRYLIKTRGQQVTLSCSPISGHRSVSWYQQTPGQGLQFLFEYFSETQRNKGNFPGRFSGRQFSNSRSEMNVSTLELGDSALYLCASSLGLPGLDYEQYFGPGTRLTVT.

This clone was counted between two and nine times. The chain couples TRBV29-1 to TRBJ2-2; D ambiguous. V lost 4 bases, J lost 7 bases, and 7 bases lay in between. The germline CDR1 and CDR2 sequences are SQVTM and ANQGSEA. The CDR3 is made up of 11 amino acids. This CDR3 reads CSVGASGELFF. In DNA, the CDR3 is TGCAGCGTTGGGGCAAGCGGGGAGCTGTTTTTT.

This clone was seen once. The CDR3 sequence: CASSYGTSGNEQFF. CDR3 in DNA: TGTGCCAGCAGTTACGGGACTAGCGGGAATGAGCAGTTCTTC. The V and J genes are TRBV27 and TRBJ2-1; 12 bases map to TRBD2. V was clipped by 4 bases and J by 7 bases; unmatched bases: 2. Germline CDR1 MNHEY, CDR2 SMNVEV (reference sequence). CDR3 length: 14 amino acids.

The V gene is TRBV2, the J gene TRBJ1-5, with 8 bases lining up with TRBD1. The V gene's germline CDR1 is SNHLY and CDR2 FYNNEI. The V and J ends lost 6 bases and 5 bases, in that order; junction bases with no gene match: 9. The CDR3 length is 15 residues. The CDR3 protein is CASSLLQGEYQPQHF. The CDR3 nucleotides read TGTGCCAGCAGCCTCCTACAGGGGGAGTATCAGCCCCAGCATTTT.

This clone is labeled as large. The gene calls are TRBV14 and TRBJ2-7; a possible D gene is TRBD1 (6 bases). From germline, CDR1 is SGHDN and CDR2 FVKESK. V gave up 2 bases and J gave up 7 bases, with 12 bases separating them. The CDR3 loop spans 13 amino acids. CDR3 DNA sequence: TGTGCCAGCAGCCAACAGGGGACGGGGGAGCAGTACTTC. Encoded protein: CASSQQGTGEQYF.

This chain uses TRBV19 with TRBJ2-4, with D possibly TRBD1 on 5 matching bases. V was trimmed by 3 bases and J by 2 bases, leaving 11 bases between them. Germline V gene lookup returns CDR1 LNHDA and CDR2 SQIVND (reference sequence). The CDR3 totals 15 residues. For the CDR3, the DNA is TGTGCCAGTAGTATGAGTGCAGGGCCCAAAAACATTCAGTACTTC. Its protein product is CASSMSAGPKNIQYF. The entire variable domain, with the rest obtained from reference TRBV19 and TRBJ2-4, is as follows: DGGITQSPKYLFRKEGQNVTLSCEQNLNHDAMYWYRQDPGQGLRLIYYSQIVNDFQKGDIAEGYSVSREKKESFPLTVTSAQKNPTAFYLCASSMSAGPKNIQYFGAGTRLSVL.

This clone was detected only once. V gene TRBV6-5 combines with J gene TRBJ2-5; 7 nucleotides line up with TRBD1. The V gene end was trimmed by 2 bases and the J gene end by 5 bases; junction bases not matched to a gene: 11. CDR1 is MNHEY and CDR2 is SVGAGI in the germline V gene. The CDR3 has 16 residues. The CDR3 DNA reads as TGTGCCAGCAGTTACCGGCGACAGGGTGGTACCGAGACCCAGTACTTC. It yields the protein CASSYRRQGGTETQYF.

This clone was seen just once. The chain is built from TRBV4-3 and TRBJ1-3; 7 nucleotides agree with TRBD1. The length of the CDR3 is 14 residues. Trimming took 4 bases from V and 2 from J; bases not matched to a gene: 2. Germline CDR1 and CDR2: LGHNA and YSLEER. In DNA, the CDR3 is TGCGCCAGCAGCCTCAGGGGGGCTGGAAACACCATATATTTT. Its translation: CASSLRGAGNTIYF.